Only a few counts were recorded for the clone carrying this T cell receptor beta chain. Its antigen is undetermined. This entry belongs to a study of blood T cells in healthy people across ages. Study summary: Capturing about one barcoded beta molecule per two T cells was achieved by template switching.

A second PCR, run for about 7 to 11 cycles, used a sample-barcoded 5' primer plus a J-beta primer mix. TCRdb passed the 5' RACE reads through MiXCR, listing each CDR3 protein once. The data hold 700,000 to 900,000 distinct CDR3 sequences, with about a quarter observed a single time. Notes on the study in general: The diversity estimates, figures obtained from one million T cells, were considered underestimates.

This sample was also put to use in a study of T cells of mothers and their children.

This receptor was identified in a boy under 18 in good health. Sequencing used blood.

CDR3 in DNA: TGTGCCAGCAGCATCAGGGAGGTCGGGAACTACAATGAGCAGTTCTTC. Its protein product is CASSIREVGNYNEQFF. V and J are TRBV12-3 or TRBV12-4 and TRBJ2-5, with D possibly TRBD2 on 6 matching bases. The J call may not be correct, given that the DNA end is closer to TRBJ2-1. CDR3 length equals 16 residues.